Below, one T cell receptor beta chain is given with its context. This sample is drawn from a study of cytomegalovirus exposure and HLA in healthy donors. Assay used: immunoSEQ multiplex PCR; TCRdb lists only in-frame clones, some missing. Among more than 95,000 clones listed, approximately 94% were seen once. CDR1 is MNHNS, CDR2 SASEGT, per germline. V lost 2 bases and J 0 bases, leaving 11 bases between the germline ends. The CDR3 covers 16 residues. Sequencing was performed on PBMCs. The rearrangement uses TRBV6-1 and TRBJ1-3; D ambiguous. The sequence came from a young woman in good health and CMV-seronegative. As DNA, the CDR3 is TGTGCCAGCAGTGAAACCGGACTGTTCTCTGGAAACACCATATATTTT. Amino acids: CASSETGLFSGNTIYF.